The 16 T cell receptor beta chains below all came from one sample that was sequenced in a study of T-cell reconstitution after alpha-beta-depleted transplantation in children. Unique molecular identifiers were built into the TCRbeta library. TCRdb used MiXCR to reprocess the PCR reads, holding one entry per CDR3 protein. The sample contains about 260,000 distinct CDR3 sequences, around 10% of which appear only once. The input for sequencing was peripheral blood, taken 180 days after TCRalphabeta/CD19-depleted stem cell transplant. These receptors were taken from a male patient between 2 and 15 years old who had a stem cell transplant for chronic granulomatous disease, so the T cells may come from the graft donor.

In the case of this clonotype: This may be a read error, as it is one base from a much larger clone. The chain links TRBV20-1 to TRBJ2-6, with D possibly TRBD1 on 6 matching bases. CDR3 size: 14 residues. Per the germline V gene, CDR1 is DFQATT and CDR2 is SNEGSKA (reference sequence). CDR3 sequence (DNA): TGCAGTGCGGGGGCATTCTCTGGGGCCAGCGTCCTGACTTTC. The encoded protein is CSAGAFSGASVLTF.

This clonotype occurred many times. The CDR3 loop is CSVAQGAYEQYF. In DNA form, the CDR3 reads TGCAGCGTTGCGCAGGGGGCCTACGAGCAGTACTTC. The gene calls are TRBV29-1 and TRBJ2-7; TRBD1 matches 7 bases. Germline loops: CDR1 SQVTM, CDR2 ANQGSEA. The CDR3 has 12 residues. J was trimmed by 2 bases and V by 4 bases; bases with no gene match: 2.

This clonotype was counted at least ten times. The junction and the germline gene differ at one end; a read error may be behind it. The chain links TRBV7-3 to TRBJ1-3, with D perhaps TRBD1 (6 bases). From germline, CDR1 is SGHTA and CDR2 FQGTGA. CDR3 length equals 14 residues. In nucleotides, the CDR3 is TGTGCCAGCAGCATAACAGGGAATGGAAACACCATATATTTT. This codes for CASSITGNGNTIYF. The variable domain in full, with the rest retrieved from reference TRBV7-3 and TRBJ1-3, is GAGVSQTPSNKVTEKGKYVELRCDPISGHTALYWYRQSLGQGPEFLIYFQGTGAADDSGLPNDRFFAVRPEGSVSTLKIQRTERGDSAVYLCASSITGNGNTIYFGEGSWLTVV.

Concerning this clonotype itself: Germline is not matched at one junction end, which may reflect a read error. The chain is built from TRBV12-3 or TRBV12-4 and TRBJ2-1; tentatively, D is TRBD2 (6 bases). The CDR3 contains 16 residues. The CDR3 sequence is CASSLEVVGTYNVQFF. The CDR3 DNA reads TGTGCCAGCAGTTTAGAGGTTGTGGGGACTTACAATGTGCAGTTCTTC.

At least ten counts were recorded for this clonotype. The V and J genes are TRBV11-2 and TRBJ1-2; 9 nucleotides match TRBD1. The J segment lost 4 bases and the V segment lost 5 bases, leaving 5 bases of the junction unmatched. Germline V gene sequence: CDR1 SGHAT, CDR2 FQNNGV. The CDR3 is 14 residues long. The CDR3 sequence is CASSRTGEGYGYTF. In nucleotides, the CDR3 is TGTGCCAGCAGCCGGACAGGGGAGGGCTATGGCTACACCTTC.

Notes on this clonotype: A much more abundant neighbour one base away suggests this may be a read error. V usage is TRBV11-2 and J usage is TRBJ1-4, with D unclear. Germline CDR1 SGHAT, CDR2 FQNNGV. This CDR3 is 14 amino acids long. The CDR3 nucleotides are TGTGCCTGCAGCTTAGATATTGGGGTGGAAAAACTGTTTTTT. This translates into CACSLDIGVEKLFF.

In this sample, this clonotype turned up many times. The chain employs TRBV5-1 and TRBJ2-1; D unclear. The CDR3 sequence is 14 residues long. Deletions cut 0 bases from V and 5 bases from J, with 9 bases between. Germline V gives CDR1 SGHRS, CDR2 YFSETQ. The CDR3 DNA sequence: TGCGCCAGCAGCTTGGGGCCCTCTAACAATGAGCAGTTCTTC. Its protein is CASSLGPSNNEQFF.

This clonotype was recorded many times. The chain is built from TRBV28 and TRBJ2-7; tentative D call: TRBD1 (6 bases). The V end was cut by 3 bases, the J end by 0 bases, with 12 bases between. The CDR3 sequence is 15 residues long. Germline CDR1 and CDR2: MDHEN and SYDVKM. In DNA, the CDR3 is TGTGCCAGCAGTTTGACAGGCTTAAGCTCCTACGAGCAGTACTTC. Protein: CASSLTGLSSYEQYF.

V gene TRBV18 combines with J gene TRBJ1-1; 7 nucleotides match TRBD1. CDR1 is KGHSH, CDR2 LQKENI, per germline. Trimming cost V 6 bases and J 5 bases; bases outside gene matches: 9. The length of the CDR3 is 14 residues. CDR3 sequence reads: CASSPIEDRTEAFF. CDR3 nucleotide sequence: TGTGCCAGCTCCCCAATCGAGGACAGGACTGAAGCTTTCTTT.

This clonotype was recorded a few times. The V call is TRBV10-2, the J call TRBJ2-5; TRBD2 agrees at 7 bases. V was clipped by 0 bases and J by 4 bases; unmatched bases: 8. This CDR3 is 16 amino acids long. Germline V gene lookup returns CDR1 WSHSY and CDR2 SAAADI. The CDR3 reads CASSESTAGEGETQYF. CDR3 sequence (DNA): TGCGCCAGCAGTGAGTCGACTGCGGGAGAGGGAGAGACCCAGTACTTC.

This clonotype was counted at least ten times. One end of the junction is discordant with germline, which a read error may explain. CDR3 sequence: CASTQGAGIHF. CDR3 in DNA: TGTGCCAGCACCCAGGGGGCAGGTATTCACTTC. The chain is built from TRBV12-3 or TRBV12-4 and TRBJ2-5; TRBD1 aligns across 8 bases. The CDR3 spans 11 residues.

Many counts were recorded for this clonotype. This chain links TRBV5-1 with TRBJ2-5; D gene uncertain. CDR1 SGHRS and CDR2 YFSETQ come from the germline V gene. This CDR3 contains 14 residues. V lost 0 bases to trimming and J lost 5 bases, with 11 bases between them. The CDR3 protein is CASSLAGAWETQYF. CDR3 bases: TGCGCCAGCAGCTTGGCCGGAGCGTGGGAGACCCAGTACTTC.

This chain joins TRBV12-3 or TRBV12-4 and TRBJ1-6; tentative D call: TRBD1 (5 bases). The CDR3 runs to 14 residues. The germline V and J ends were trimmed by 5 bases and 10 bases, with 15 bases remaining between them. The CDR3 spells CASSPRRAGSPLHF. The CDR3 DNA reads as TGTGCCAGCAGTCCCCGCAGGGCAGGCTCACCCCTCCACTTT.

This clonotype was observed at least ten times. The CDR3 sequence is CSAAKMTGGEYEQYF. CDR3 nucleotides: TGCAGCGCGGCGAAGATGACAGGGGGCGAATACGAGCAGTACTTC. This chain links TRBV29-1 with TRBJ2-7, with 10 bases identical to TRBD1. The CDR3 covers 15 residues. With 7 bases clipped from V and 4 bases from J, the junction kept 13 bases outside the gene matches. Germline CDR1 is SQVTM and CDR2 is ANQGSEA.

This clonotype was seen repeatedly, ten times or more. This rearrangement joins TRBV20-1 to TRBJ2-7; D gene unclear. V lost 3 bases, J lost 4 bases, and 7 bases lay in between. The germline V gene encodes CDR1 DFQATT and CDR2 SNEGSKA (reference sequence). The CDR3 covers 11 residues. CDR3 coding DNA: TGCAGTGCTAGCAGGTCGTACGAGCAGTACTTC. It yields the protein CSASRSYEQYF.

This clonotype has ten or more counts. The V call is TRBV14, the J call TRBJ2-7, with 7 bases fitting TRBD1. The length of the CDR3 is 15 residues. V shed 4 bases and J 4 bases; nucleotides not matched to a gene: 10. Germline V gene lookup returns CDR1 SGHDN and CDR2 FVKESK. CDR3 sequence: CASSLRTGVRYEQYF. The CDR3 nucleotides are TGTGCCAGCAGCCTCCGGACAGGCGTTCGTTACGAGCAGTACTTC.